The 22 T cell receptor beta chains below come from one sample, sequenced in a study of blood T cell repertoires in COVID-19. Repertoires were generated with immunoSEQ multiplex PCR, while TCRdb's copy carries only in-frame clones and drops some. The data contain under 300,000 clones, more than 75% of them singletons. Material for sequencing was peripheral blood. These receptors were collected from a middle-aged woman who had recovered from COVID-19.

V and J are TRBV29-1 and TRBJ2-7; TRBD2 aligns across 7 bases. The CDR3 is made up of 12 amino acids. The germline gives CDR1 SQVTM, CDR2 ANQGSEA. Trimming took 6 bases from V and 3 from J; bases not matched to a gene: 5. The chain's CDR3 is CSVLGTIYEQYF. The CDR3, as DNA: TGCAGCGTCCTAGGGACTATCTACGAGCAGTACTTC.

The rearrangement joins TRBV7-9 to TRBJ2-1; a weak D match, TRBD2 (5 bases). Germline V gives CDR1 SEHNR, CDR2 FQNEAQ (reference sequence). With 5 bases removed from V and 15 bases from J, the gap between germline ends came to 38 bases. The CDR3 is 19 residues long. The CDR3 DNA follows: TGTGCCAGCAGCCACGACCGAGAGGCAGCGGCCCGGAGTGGGTTAGGGCGGTTCTTC. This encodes CASSHDREAAARSGLGRFF.

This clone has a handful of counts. CDR3 region: CASSGGGSNQPQHF. CDR3 nucleotides: TGTGCCAGCTCGGGGGGTGGAAGCAATCAGCCCCAGCATTTT. V is TRBV18 and J is TRBJ1-5, with a tentative D call TRBD1 (5 bases). The CDR3 has 14 residues. Per germline, CDR1 KGHSH and CDR2 LQKENI. Between the trimmed V and J ends, which lost 6 bases and 1 base, there was a span of 10 bases.

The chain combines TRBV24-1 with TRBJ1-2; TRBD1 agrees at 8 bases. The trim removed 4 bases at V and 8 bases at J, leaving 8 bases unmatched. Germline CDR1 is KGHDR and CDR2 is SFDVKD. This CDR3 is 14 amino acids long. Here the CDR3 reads CATSEPGTGGGYTF. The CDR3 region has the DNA TGTGCCACCAGTGAGCCCGGGACAGGCGGAGGCTACACCTTC.

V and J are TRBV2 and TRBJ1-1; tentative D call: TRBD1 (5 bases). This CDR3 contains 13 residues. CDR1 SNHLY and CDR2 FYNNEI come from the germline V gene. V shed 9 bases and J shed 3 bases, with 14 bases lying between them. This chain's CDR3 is CASNNRPDTEAFF. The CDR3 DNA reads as TGTGCCAGTAACAACAGGCCCGACACTGAAGCTTTCTTT.

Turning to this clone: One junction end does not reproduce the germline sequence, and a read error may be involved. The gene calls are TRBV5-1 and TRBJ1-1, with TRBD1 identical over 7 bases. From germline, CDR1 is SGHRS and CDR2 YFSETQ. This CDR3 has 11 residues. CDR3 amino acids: CASSPGQAMVF. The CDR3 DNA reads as TGCGCCAGCAGCCCAGGACAGGCGATGGTCTTT.

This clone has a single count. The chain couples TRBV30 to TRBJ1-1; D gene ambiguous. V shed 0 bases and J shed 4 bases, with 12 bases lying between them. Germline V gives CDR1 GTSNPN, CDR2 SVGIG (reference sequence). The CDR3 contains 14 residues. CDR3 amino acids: CAWSVLRVGTEAFF. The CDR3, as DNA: TGTGCCTGGAGTGTACTTCGTGTCGGCACTGAAGCTTTCTTT.

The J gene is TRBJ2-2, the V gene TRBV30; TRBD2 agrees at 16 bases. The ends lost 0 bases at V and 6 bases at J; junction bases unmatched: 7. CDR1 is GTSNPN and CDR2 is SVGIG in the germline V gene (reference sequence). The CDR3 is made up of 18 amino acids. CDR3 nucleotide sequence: TGTGCCTGGAGTGTACGGGGGACTAGCGGGAGGGCCCCCGGGGAGCTGTTTTTT. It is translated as CAWSVRGTSGRAPGELFF.

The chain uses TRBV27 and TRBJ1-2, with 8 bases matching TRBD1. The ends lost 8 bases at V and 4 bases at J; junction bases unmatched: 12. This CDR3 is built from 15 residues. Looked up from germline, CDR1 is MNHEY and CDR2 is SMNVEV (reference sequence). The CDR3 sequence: CASRRQGSEGYGYTF. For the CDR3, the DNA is TGTGCCAGCCGAAGACAGGGGTCGGAGGGCTATGGCTACACCTTC.

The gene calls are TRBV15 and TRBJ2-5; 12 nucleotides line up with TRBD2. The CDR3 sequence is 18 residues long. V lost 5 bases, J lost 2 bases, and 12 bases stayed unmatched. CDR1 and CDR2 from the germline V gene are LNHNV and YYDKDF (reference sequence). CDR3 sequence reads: CATSAQGLAGLKQETQYF. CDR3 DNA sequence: TGTGCCACCAGCGCCCAAGGACTAGCGGGGTTGAAGCAAGAGACCCAGTACTTC.

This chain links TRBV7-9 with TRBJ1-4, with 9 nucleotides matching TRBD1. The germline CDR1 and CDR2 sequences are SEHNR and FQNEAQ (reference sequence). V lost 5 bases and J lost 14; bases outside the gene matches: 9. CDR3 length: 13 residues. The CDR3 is CASSPSGTGNLFF. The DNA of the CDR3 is TGTGCCAGCAGCCCGTCGGGGACAGGGAATCTGTTTTTT.

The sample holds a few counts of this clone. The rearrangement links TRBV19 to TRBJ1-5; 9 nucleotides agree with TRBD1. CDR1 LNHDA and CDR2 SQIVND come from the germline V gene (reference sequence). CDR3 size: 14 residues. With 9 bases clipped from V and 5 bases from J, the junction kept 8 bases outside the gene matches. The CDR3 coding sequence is TGTGCCAGCAGGGGACAGGGCAACTATCAGCCCCAGCATTTT. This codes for CASRGQGNYQPQHF.

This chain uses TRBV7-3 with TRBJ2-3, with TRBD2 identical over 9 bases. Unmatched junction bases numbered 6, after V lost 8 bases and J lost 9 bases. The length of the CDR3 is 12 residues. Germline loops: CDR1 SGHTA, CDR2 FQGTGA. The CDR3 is CASGGRAGTQYF. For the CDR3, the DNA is TGTGCCAGCGGCGGGAGGGCCGGGACGCAGTATTTT. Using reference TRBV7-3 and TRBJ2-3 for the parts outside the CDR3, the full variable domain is GAGVSQTPSNKVTEKGKYVELRCDPISGHTALYWYRQSLGQGPEFLIYFQGTGAADDSGLPNDRFFAVRPEGSVSTLKIQRTERGDSAVYLCASGGRAGTQYFGPGTRLTVL.

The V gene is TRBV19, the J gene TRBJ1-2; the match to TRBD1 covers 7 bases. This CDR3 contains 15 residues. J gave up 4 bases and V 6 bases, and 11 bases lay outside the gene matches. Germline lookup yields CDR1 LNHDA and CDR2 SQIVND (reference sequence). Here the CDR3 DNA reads TGTGCCAGTAGCCCGGAGGGGGCGTGGGGCTATGGCTACACCTTC. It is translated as CASSPEGAWGYGYTF.

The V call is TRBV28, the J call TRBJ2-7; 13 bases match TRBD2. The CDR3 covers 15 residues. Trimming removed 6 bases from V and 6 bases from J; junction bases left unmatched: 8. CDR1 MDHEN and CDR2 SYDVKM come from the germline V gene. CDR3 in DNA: TGTGCCAGCAGGGGGGGGACTAGCGGGATTCGCGAGCAGTACTTC. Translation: CASRGGTSGIREQYF.

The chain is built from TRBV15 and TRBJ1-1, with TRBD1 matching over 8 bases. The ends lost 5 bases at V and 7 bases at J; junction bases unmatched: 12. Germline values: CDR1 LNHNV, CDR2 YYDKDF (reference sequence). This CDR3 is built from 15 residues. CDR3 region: CATSGENGRGLEAFF. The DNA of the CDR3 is TGTGCCACCAGCGGGGAAAATGGCAGGGGGCTTGAAGCTTTCTTT.

CDR3: CASTGTGGRAKEQYF. The CDR3 DNA reads as TGCGCCAGCACCGGGACAGGGGGAAGGGCAAAAGAGCAGTACTTC. This chain uses TRBV5-1 with TRBJ2-7; TRBD1 agrees at 11 bases. Trimming removed 6 bases from V and 7 bases from J; junction bases left unmatched: 12. This CDR3 has 15 amino acids. Germline CDR1 and CDR2: SGHRS and YFSETQ. Full variable domain (missing parts from reference TRBV5-1 and TRBJ2-7): KAGVTQTPRYLIKTRGQQVTLSCSPISGHRSVSWYQQTPGQGLQFLFEYFSETQRNKGNFPGRFSGRQFSNSRSEMNVSTLELGDSALYLCASTGTGGRAKEQYFGPGTRLTVT.

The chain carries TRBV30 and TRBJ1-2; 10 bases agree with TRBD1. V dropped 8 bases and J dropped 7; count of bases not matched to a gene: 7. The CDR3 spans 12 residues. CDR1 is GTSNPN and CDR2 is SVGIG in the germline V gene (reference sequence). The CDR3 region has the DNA TGTGCCGGGGGACAGGGGATGGGTGGCTACACCTTC. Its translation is CAGGQGMGGYTF.

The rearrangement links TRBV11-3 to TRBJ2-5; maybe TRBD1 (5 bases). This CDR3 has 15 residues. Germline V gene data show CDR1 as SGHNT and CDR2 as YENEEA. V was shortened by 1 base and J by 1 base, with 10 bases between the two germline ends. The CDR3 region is CASSLAVGPQETQYF. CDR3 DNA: TGTGCCAGCAGCTTAGCGGTGGGGCCCCAAGAGACCCAGTACTTC.

The CDR3 sequence: CASSLVVGGSYNEQFF. CDR3 in DNA: TGTGCCAGCAGCTTGGTTGTGGGAGGGTCCTACAATGAGCAGTTCTTC. The chain has TRBV5-6 and TRBJ2-1; 7 bases are shared with TRBD2. CDR1 is SGHDT and CDR2 is YYEEEE in the germline V gene. V was pared by 0 bases and J by 1 base, with 4 bases of the junction left unmatched. The CDR3 consists of 16 residues.

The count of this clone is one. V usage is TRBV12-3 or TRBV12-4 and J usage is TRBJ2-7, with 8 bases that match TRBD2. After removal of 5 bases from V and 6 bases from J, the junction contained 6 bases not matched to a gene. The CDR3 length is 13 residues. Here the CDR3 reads CASSPPRGGEQYF. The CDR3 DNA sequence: TGTGCCAGCAGTCCCCCCCGGGGGGGCGAGCAGTACTTC.

The CDR3: CASSHGQGYEQYF. The CDR3 DNA reads TGTGCCAGCAGCCACGGACAGGGCTACGAGCAGTACTTC. The rearrangement joins TRBV7-2 to TRBJ2-7, with 8 bases fitting TRBD1. Looked up from germline, CDR1 is SGHTA and CDR2 is FQGNSA. With V trimmed by 5 bases and J by 3 bases, 3 bases remained unmatched. This CDR3 has 13 amino acids.